A selection of T cell receptor beta chains follows, all from one sample in a study of somatic mutations in cytotoxic T cells in rheumatoid arthritis. The repertoire was sequenced with immunoSEQ multiplex PCR; TCRdb's copy has only in-frame clones and lacks some. The sample holds about 19,000 clones; approximately 75% are singletons and the top ten take around 15%. Sequenced material: CD8+ T cells sorted from blood. The receptors shown here come from an adult with rheumatoid arthritis. Both conserved end residues are part of each CDR3. D genes are given only for firm matches. Size is omitted from some rows. Given values are once, few, many or a class for expanded clones.

CDR3nt | CDR3aa | j_gene | abundance | len | v_gene | d_gene
TGTGCCAGCAGTGAATCGGCTGAAACCTACGAGCAGTACTTC | CASSESAETYEQYF | TRBJ2-7 | - | 14 | TRBV6-4 | -
TGTGCCAGCAGCGTGGGGTTGGGGACACCCCTCCACTTT | CASSVGLGTPLHF | TRBJ1-6 | once | 13 | TRBV9 | -
TGTGCCAGCAGTTACTCTCCCGGGGGGATCTACAATGAGCAGTTCTTC | CASSYSPGGIYNEQFF | TRBJ2-1 | - | 16 | TRBV6-5 | TRBD2
TGTGCCAGCAGTGGGGACAGGGGGGCGATCGGAAACACCATATATTTT | CASSGDRGAIGNTIYF | TRBJ1-3 | - | 16 | TRBV2 | TRBD1
TGTGCCAGCAGTTTAAGGCAGGGACAGTACTCCTCTGGGGCCAACGTCCTGACTTTC | CASSLRQGQYSSGANVLTF | TRBJ2-6 | once | 19 | TRBV27 | TRBD1
TGTGCCAGCAGTCCACAGGGGGCCGAGCAGTACTTC | CASSPQGAEQYF | TRBJ2-7 | - | 12 | TRBV6-5 | TRBD1
TGTGCCAGCAGCTCGGCGGCTAGCGATCCTTTAGCCAAAAACATTCAGTACTTC | CASSSAASDPLAKNIQYF | TRBJ2-4 | - | 18 | TRBV7-8 | -
TGTGCCTGGAGTGCCGGGTACTACGAGCAGTACTTC | CAWSAGYYEQYF | TRBJ2-7 | - | 12 | TRBV30 | -
TGTGCCAGCAGCAGGCGGACTGGGGCTAATCAGCCCCAGCATTTT | CASSRRTGANQPQHF | TRBJ1-5 | - | 15 | TRBV11-2 | -
TGTGCCAGCAGCGGGAAGCTGACAGGGGCAGACACAGATACGCAGTATTTT | CASSGKLTGADTDTQYF | TRBJ2-3 | - | 17 | TRBV9 | TRBD1
TGTGCCAGCAGTGCCGGGACAGGGGGATTCAATGAGCAGTTCTTC | CASSAGTGGFNEQFF | TRBJ2-1 | - | 15 | TRBV27 | TRBD1
TGTGCCAGCATGGTGGACAGGGTAGAGCCAAGGTCCGGGGAGCTGTTTTTT | CASMVDRVEPRSGELFF | TRBJ2-2 | once | 17 | TRBV2 | TRBD1
TGTGCCAGCAGCTTAGGACAGGGGAGGGGAGAGACCCAGTACTTC | CASSLGQGRGETQYF | TRBJ2-5 | - | 15 | TRBV7-6 | -
TGTGCCAGCAGTTTTTGGGGGACCCAAGAGACCCAGTACTTC | CASSFWGTQETQYF | TRBJ2-5 | - | 14 | TRBV28 | -
TGTGCTAGCAGCCCACACGCGGACATCGGGGAGACCCAGTACTTC | CASSPHADIGETQYF | TRBJ2-5 | - | 15 | TRBV7-7 | -
TGCGCCAGCAGCTTCACGGGTGGGAATACTGAAGCTTTCTTT | CASSFTGGNTEAFF | TRBJ1-1 | medium-sized | 14 | TRBV4-3 | -
TGTGCCAGCAGCTTGACGCCGGGATACAATCAGCCCCAGCATTTT | CASSLTPGYNQPQHF | TRBJ1-5 | - | 15 | TRBV5-4 | -
TGCGCCAGCAGTGAGTCTGACCTACTAGCGATTCACACAGATACGCAGTATTTT | CASSESDLLAIHTDTQYF | TRBJ2-3 | - | 18 | TRBV10-1 | TRBD2
TGTGCCAACGCACTAGCGGGGGGGGCGACAGATACGCAGTATTTT | CANALAGGATDTQYF | TRBJ2-3 | - | 15 | TRBV7-2 | TRBD2
TGCGCCAGCAGCCAAGATTCCGGGGAGCCCCTCCACTTT | CASSQDSGEPLHF | TRBJ1-6 | once | 13 | TRBV4-3 | -
TGTGCCAGCAGCTCCACCGGGACAGGACCAGATACGCAGTATTTT | CASSSTGTGPDTQYF | TRBJ2-3 | - | 15 | TRBV7-3 | TRBD1
TGTGCCAGCAGTCCCGGGACAGGGGGCCTGAATACGCAGTATTTT | CASSPGTGGLNTQYF | TRBJ2-3 | once | 15 | TRBV28 | TRBD1
TGCAGCGTTGTCTTGGGGCTCCCACCCTACGAGCAGTACTTC | CSVVLGLPPYEQYF | TRBJ2-7 | - | 14 | TRBV29-1 | -
TGTGCCAGCAGCCAAACGAACACTGAAGCTTTCTTT | CASSQTNTEAFF | TRBJ1-1 | few | 12 | TRBV7-8 | -
TGTGCCAGCAGCCCCGGACTGGGCTCCTACGAGCAGTACTTC | CASSPGLGSYEQYF | TRBJ2-7 | - | 14 | TRBV5-4 | -
TGTGCCAGCAGTTACTCGAATGGCGGGACTGAGCAGTTCTTC | CASSYSNGGTEQFF | TRBJ2-1 | few | 14 | TRBV6-5 | -
TGTGCCAGCAGCAAAGTATGCGGGCCCCAAGAGACCCAGTACTTC | CASSKVCGPQETQYF | TRBJ2-5 | - | 15 | TRBV21-1 | -
TGTGCCAGCAGCCCAACGTGGGGGGACTCTGGAAACACCATATATTTT | CASSPTWGDSGNTIYF | TRBJ1-3 | - | 16 | TRBV7-6 | -
TGTGCCAGCAGCTCCTCCGGGACAGGGAACGAGCAGTACTTC | CASSSSGTGNEQYF | TRBJ2-7 | - | 14 | TRBV5-5 | TRBD1